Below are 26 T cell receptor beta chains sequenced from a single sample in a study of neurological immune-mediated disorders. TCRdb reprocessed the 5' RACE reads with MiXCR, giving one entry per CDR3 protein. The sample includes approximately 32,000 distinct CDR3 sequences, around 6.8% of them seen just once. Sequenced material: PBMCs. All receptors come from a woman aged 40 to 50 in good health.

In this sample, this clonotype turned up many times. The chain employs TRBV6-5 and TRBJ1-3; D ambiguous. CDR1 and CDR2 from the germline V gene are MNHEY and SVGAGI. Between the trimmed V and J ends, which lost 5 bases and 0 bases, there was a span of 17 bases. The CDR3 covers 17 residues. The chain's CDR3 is CASSPYTLLSSGNTIYF. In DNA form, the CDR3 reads TGTGCCAGCAGTCCTTATACGCTGCTGAGCTCTGGAAACACCATATATTTT.

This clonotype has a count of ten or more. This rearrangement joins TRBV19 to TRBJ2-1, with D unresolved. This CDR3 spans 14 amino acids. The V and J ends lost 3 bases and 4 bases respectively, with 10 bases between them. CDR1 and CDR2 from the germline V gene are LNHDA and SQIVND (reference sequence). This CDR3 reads CASSIGPGYNEQFF. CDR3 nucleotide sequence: TGTGCCAGTAGTATCGGCCCGGGTTACAATGAGCAGTTCTTC.

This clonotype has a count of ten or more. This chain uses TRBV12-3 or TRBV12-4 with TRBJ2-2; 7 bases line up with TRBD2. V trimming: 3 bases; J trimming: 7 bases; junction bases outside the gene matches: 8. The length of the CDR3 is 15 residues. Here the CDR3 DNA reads TGTGCCAGCAGTTTGAGGCGGGGGAGGGTCGGGGAGCTGTTTTTT. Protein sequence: CASSLRRGRVGELFF.

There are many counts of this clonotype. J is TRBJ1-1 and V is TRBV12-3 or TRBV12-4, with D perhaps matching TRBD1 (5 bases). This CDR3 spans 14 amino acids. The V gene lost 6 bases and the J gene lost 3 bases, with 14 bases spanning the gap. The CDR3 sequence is CASSPWGSHTEAFF. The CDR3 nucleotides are TGTGCCAGCAGCCCTTGGGGGTCTCACACTGAAGCTTTCTTT.

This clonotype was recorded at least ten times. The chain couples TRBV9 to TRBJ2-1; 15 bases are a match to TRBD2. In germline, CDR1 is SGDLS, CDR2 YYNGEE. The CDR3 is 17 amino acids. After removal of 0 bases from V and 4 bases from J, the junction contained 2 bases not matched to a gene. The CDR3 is CASSVEGLAGGYNEQFF. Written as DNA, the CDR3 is TGTGCCAGCAGCGTAGAGGGACTAGCGGGAGGATACAATGAGCAGTTCTTC.

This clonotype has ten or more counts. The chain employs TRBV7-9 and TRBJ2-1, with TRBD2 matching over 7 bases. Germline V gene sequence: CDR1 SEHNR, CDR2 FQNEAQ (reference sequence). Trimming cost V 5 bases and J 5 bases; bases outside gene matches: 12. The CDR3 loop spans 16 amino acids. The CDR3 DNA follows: TGTGCCAGCAGCCCGACTAGCCCAAGTGGGGACAATGAGCAGTTCTTC. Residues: CASSPTSPSGDNEQFF.

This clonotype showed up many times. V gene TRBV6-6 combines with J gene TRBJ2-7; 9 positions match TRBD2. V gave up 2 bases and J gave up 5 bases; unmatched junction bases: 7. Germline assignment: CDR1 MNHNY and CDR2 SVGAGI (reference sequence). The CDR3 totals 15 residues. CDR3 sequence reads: CASSYPQRGAHEQYF. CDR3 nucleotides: TGTGCCAGCAGTTACCCCCAGCGGGGGGCCCACGAGCAGTACTTC.

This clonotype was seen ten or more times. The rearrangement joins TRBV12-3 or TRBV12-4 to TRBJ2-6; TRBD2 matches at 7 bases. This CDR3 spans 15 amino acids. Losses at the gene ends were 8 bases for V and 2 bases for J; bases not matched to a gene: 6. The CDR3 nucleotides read TGTGCCAGCGGGGGGGGAGATCCTGGGGCCAACGTCCTGACTTTC. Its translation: CASGGGDPGANVLTF.

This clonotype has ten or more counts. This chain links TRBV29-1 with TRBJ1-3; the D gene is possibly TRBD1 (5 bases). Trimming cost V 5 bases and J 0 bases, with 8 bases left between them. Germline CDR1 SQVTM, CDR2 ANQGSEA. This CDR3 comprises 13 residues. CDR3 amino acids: CSVRGRSGNTIYF. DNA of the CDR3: TGCAGCGTTAGGGGCCGCTCTGGAAACACCATATATTTT.

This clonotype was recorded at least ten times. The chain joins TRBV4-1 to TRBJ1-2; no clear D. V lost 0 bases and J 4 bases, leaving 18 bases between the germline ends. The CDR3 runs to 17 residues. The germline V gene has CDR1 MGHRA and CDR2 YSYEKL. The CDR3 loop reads CASSQDPMSQIVYGYTF. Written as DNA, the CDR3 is TGCGCCAGCAGCCAAGATCCTATGAGCCAGATCGTCTATGGCTACACCTTC.

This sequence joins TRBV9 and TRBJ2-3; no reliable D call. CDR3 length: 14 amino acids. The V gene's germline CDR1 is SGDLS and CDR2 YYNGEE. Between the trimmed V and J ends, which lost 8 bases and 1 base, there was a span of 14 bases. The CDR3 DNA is TGTGCCAGTAGCCCCCGGCGGTGCACAGATACGCAGTATTTT. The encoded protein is CASSPRRCTDTQYF.

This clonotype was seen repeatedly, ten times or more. The CDR3 here is CASSYPGLAGDGQFF. CDR3 DNA: TGTGCCAGCAGTTACCCGGGACTAGCGGGAGACGGGCAGTTCTTC. The chain joins TRBV11-2 to TRBJ2-1; TRBD2 agrees at 14 bases. Germline V gene lookup returns CDR1 SGHAT and CDR2 FQNNGV. The CDR3 contains 15 residues. V dropped 6 bases and J dropped 12; count of bases not matched to a gene: 10.

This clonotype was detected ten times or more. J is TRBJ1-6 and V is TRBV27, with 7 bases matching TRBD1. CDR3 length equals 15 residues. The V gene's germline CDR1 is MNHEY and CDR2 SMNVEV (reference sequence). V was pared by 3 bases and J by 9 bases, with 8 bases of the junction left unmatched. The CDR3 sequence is CASSFKGQNVSPLHF. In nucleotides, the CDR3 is TGTGCCAGCAGTTTCAAGGGACAGAACGTTTCACCCCTCCACTTT.

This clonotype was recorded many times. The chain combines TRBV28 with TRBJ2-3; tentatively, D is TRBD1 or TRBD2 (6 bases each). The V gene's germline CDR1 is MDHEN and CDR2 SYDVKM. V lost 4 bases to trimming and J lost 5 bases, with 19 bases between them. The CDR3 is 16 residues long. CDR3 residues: CASSWGAPGRVDTQYF. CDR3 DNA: TGTGCCAGCAGTTGGGGGGCCCCAGGGCGCGTAGATACGCAGTATTTT.

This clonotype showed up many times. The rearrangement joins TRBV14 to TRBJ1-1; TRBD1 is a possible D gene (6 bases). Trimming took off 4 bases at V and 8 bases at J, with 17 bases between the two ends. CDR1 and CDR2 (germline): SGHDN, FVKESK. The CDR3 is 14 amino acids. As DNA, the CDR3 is TGTGCCAGCAGCCTCGGCCCGGGGGCCGGGGAAGCTTTCTTT. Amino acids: CASSLGPGAGEAFF.

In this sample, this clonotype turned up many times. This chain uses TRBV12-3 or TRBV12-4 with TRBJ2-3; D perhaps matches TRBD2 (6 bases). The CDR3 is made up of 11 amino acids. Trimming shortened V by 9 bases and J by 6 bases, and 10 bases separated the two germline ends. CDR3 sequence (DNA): TGTGCCAGTGGTCTAGCGGATACGCAGTATTTT. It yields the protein CASGLADTQYF.

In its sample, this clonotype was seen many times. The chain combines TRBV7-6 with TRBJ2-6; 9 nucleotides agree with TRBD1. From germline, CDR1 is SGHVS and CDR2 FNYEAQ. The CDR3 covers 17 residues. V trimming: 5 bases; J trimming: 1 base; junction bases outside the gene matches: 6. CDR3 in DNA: TGTGCCAGCAGCGACGGACAGGGGAATTCTGGGGCCAACGTCCTGACTTTC. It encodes CASSDGQGNSGANVLTF.

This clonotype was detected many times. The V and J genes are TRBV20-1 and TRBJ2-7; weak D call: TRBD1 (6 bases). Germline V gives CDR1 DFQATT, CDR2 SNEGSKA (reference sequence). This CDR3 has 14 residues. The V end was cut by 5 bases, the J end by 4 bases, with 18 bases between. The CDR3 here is CSARQTGGVYEQYF. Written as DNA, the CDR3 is TGCAGTGCTCGTCAGACAGGAGGTGTGTACGAGCAGTACTTC.

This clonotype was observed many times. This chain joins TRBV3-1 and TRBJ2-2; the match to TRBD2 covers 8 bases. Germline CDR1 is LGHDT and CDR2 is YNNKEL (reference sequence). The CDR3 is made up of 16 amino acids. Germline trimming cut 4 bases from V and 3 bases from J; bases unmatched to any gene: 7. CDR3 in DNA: TGTGCCAGCAGCCGACGGGGGGGCGAGGACACCGGGGAGCTGTTTTTT. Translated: CASSRRGGEDTGELFF.

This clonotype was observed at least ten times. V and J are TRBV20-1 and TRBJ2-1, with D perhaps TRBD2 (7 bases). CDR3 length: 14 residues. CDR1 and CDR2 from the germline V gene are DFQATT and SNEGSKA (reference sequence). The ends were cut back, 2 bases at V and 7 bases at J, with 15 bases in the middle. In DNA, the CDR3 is TGCAGTGCTAGAAGGGGGGGCGGTTCAAATGAGCAGTTCTTC. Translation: CSARRGGGSNEQFF.

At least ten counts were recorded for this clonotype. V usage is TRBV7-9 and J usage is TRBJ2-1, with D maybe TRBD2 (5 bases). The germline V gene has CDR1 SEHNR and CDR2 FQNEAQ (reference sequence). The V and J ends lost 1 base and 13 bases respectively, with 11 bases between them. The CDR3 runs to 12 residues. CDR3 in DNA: TGTGCCAGCAGCTTAGGACTACCCCTACAGTTCTTC. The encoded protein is CASSLGLPLQFF.

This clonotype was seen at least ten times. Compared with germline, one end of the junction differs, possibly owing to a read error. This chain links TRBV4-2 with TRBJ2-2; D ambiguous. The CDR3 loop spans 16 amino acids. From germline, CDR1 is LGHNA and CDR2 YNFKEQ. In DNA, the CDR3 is TGTGTCAGCAGCCAAGAGCCGGGCCTACGGACCGGGGAGCTGTTTTTT. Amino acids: CVSSQEPGLRTGELFF.

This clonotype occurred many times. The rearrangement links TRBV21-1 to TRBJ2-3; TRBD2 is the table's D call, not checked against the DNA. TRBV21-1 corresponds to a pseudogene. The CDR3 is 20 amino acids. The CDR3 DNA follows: TGTGCCAGCAGCAAAGACCGGTCCCTAGCGGCCTCTCCTAGCACAGATACGCAGTATTTT. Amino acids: CASSKDRSLAASPSTDTQYF.

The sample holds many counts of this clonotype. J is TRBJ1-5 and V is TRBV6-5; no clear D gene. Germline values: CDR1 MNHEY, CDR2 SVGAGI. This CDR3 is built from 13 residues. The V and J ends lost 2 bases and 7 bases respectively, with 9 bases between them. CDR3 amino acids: CASSYDRKQPQHF. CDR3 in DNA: TGTGCCAGCAGTTACGACCGAAAGCAGCCCCAGCATTTT.

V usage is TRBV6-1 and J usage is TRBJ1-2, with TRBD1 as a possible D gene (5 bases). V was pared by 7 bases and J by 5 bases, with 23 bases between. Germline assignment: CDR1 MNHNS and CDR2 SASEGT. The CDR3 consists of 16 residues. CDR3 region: CASIGSTSRGVYGYTF. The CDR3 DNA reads TGTGCCAGCATAGGATCGACAAGCCGGGGGGTTTATGGCTACACCTTC.

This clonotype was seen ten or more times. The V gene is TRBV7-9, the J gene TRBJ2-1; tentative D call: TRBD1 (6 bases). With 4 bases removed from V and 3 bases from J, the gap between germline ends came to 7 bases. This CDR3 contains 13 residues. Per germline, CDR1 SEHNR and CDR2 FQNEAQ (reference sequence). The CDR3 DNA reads TGTGCCAGCAGCTGGGACATCTACAATGAGCAGTTCTTC. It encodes CASSWDIYNEQFF.